This is a list of T cell receptor beta chains from one sample in a study of shared clonotypes between healthy human individuals. Clones were sequenced by immunoSEQ multiplex PCR, and TCRdb holds only the in-frame ones, with some missing. The sample yields 600,000 or so clones, more than 95% seen once. Sequenced sample: naive CD8+ T cells sorted from blood. These receptor sequences come from a man younger than 45 in good health. Both conserved end residues are part of each CDR3. D genes are given only for firm matches.

v_call	d_call	j_call	cdr3_nt	cdr3_aa
TRBV28	.	TRBJ1-1	TGTGCCAGCAGTGCAACGCCGGGGGTGAACACTGAAGCTTTCTTT	CASSATPGVNTEAFF
TRBV6-5	.	TRBJ2-7	TGTGCCAGCAGTTTACAGGTTAGCTCCTACGAGCAGTACTTC	CASSLQVSSYEQYF
TRBV27	TRBD1	TRBJ2-5	TGTGCCAGCAGTGGGTCGACAGGGGAGACCCAGTACTTC	CASSGSTGETQYF
TRBV7-9	.	TRBJ1-1	TGTGCCAGCAGCTTAGCTGCCACTGAAGCTTTCTTT	CASSLAATEAFF
TRBV29-1	.	TRBJ1-2	TGCAGCGTTGAGAGCAGGGACGGCTACACCTTC	CSVESRDGYTF
TRBV2	.	TRBJ2-1	TGTGCCAGCATCCAGAAACACAATGAGCAGTTCTTC	CASIQKHNEQFF
TRBV19	.	TRBJ1-5	TGTGCCAGTAGATCTTGGGGGAGTCAAATCAATCAGCCCCAGCATTTT	CASRSWGSQINQPQHF
TRBV29-1	TRBD2	TRBJ2-1	TGCAGCGTGCTTCTAGCGGGAGCGTCCAATGAGCAGTTCTTC	CSVLLAGASNEQFF
TRBV7-9	.	TRBJ2-2	TGTGCCAGCAGCTTTGGGTCCATCGGGACCGGGGAGCTGTTTTTT	CASSFGSIGTGELFF
TRBV11-2	TRBD2	TRBJ2-2	TGTGCCAGCAGCTCGACTAGCGGTAACACCGGGGAGCTGTTTTTT	CASSSTSGNTGELFF
TRBV6-6	TRBD2	TRBJ2-2	TGTGCCAGCAGTTACTTACTAGCGGCCAGCGGGGAGCTGTTTTTT	CASSYLLAASGELFF
TRBV29-1	.	TRBJ2-2	TGCAGCGTTGAGCTAGTTGGGGTGAACACCGGGGAGCTGTTTTTT	CSVELVGVNTGELFF
TRBV23-1	TRBD1	TRBJ2-7	TGCGCCAGCAGTCAATCCCGGGACAGGGGTTACGAGCAGTACTTC	CASSQSRDRGYEQYF
TRBV11-2	.	TRBJ1-1	TGTGCCAGCAGCTTGCTTACCGGAATGAACACTGAAGCTTTCTTT	CASSLLTGMNTEAFF
TRBV20-1	.	TRBJ1-2	TGCAGTGCAAAACAAGGCTATGGCTACACCTTC	CSAKQGYGYTF
TRBV27	.	TRBJ1-1	TGTGCCAGCAGTTCAGGGTGGGAAACTGAAGCTTTCTTT	CASSSGWETEAFF
TRBV27	TRBD1	TRBJ1-1	TGTGCCAGCAGTTTGGACAGGGCCACTGAAGCTTTCTTT	CASSLDRATEAFF
TRBV2	TRBD2	TRBJ2-7	TGTGCCAGCAGGGAAAGCGGGACGGCGGACTACGAGCAGTACTTC	CASRESGTADYEQYF
TRBV10-3	TRBD1	TRBJ2-7	TGTGCCACCGTAGGGACAGAGTACGAGCAGTACTTC	CATVGTEYEQYF
TRBV7-3	TRBD2	TRBJ2-3	TGTGCCAGCAGCCCGACTAGCGCGAACACAGATACGCAGTATTTT	CASSPTSANTDTQYF
TRBV27	.	TRBJ2-7	TGTGCCAGCAGTTCGTCTAATTACGAGCAGTACTTC	CASSSSNYEQYF
TRBV15	.	TRBJ1-5	TGTGCCACCGCTTTGGAGCAGGCGATTAATCAGCCCCAGCATTTT	CATALEQAINQPQHF
TRBV19	TRBD1	TRBJ2-1	TGTGCCAGTAGTATTGGGACAGGGGACAATGAGCAGTTCTTC	CASSIGTGDNEQFF
TRBV7-9	TRBD1	TRBJ2-2	TGTGCCAGCAGCCCATCTCCGGGACAGGGGGGCACCGGGGAGCTGTTTTTT	CASSPSPGQGGTGELFF
TRBV7-9	.	TRBJ2-7	TGTGCCAGTATGCCCCCACAGGGTGGTAATGAGCAGTACTTC	CASMPPQGGNEQYF
TRBV12-5	TRBD1	TRBJ2-5	TGTGCTAGTGGCCAAGGACAGGGGGCAGAGACCCAGTACTTC	CASGQGQGAETQYF
TRBV11-2	TRBD2	TRBJ2-1	TGTGCCAGCAGGCAAGCGGGAGTTCGTGGTGAGCAGTTCTTC	CASRQAGVRGEQFF
TRBV27	TRBD1	TRBJ2-2	TGTGCCAGCAGTTTAATCTCCACAGGGGGTGGCGGGGAGCTGTTTTTT	CASSLISTGGGGELFF
TRBV6-5	TRBD2	TRBJ2-2	TGTGCCAGCAGTTACACCGGGGGGATGGGGGAGCTGTTTTTT	CASSYTGGMGELFF
TRBV11-2	TRBD2	TRBJ2-7	TGTGCCAGCAGCTTGTGGAGGGATAGCGGGATTTACGAGCAGTACTTC	CASSLWRDSGIYEQYF
TRBV11-2	.	TRBJ2-5	TGTGCCAGCAGCCCAACGGACTCGGGGCGAAAAGAGACCCAGTACTTC	CASSPTDSGRKETQYF